This T cell receptor beta chain was captured in a study of blood T cell repertoires in COVID-19. Per the original methods: Estimation of nucleated cell counts was performed using reference gene primer amplification. Repertoires were generated with immunoSEQ multiplex PCR, while TCRdb's copy carries only in-frame clones and drops some. From that table come the V and J calls and clone size; the DNA was used to work out D and trimming. This table holds fewer than 300,000 clones, 90% found once. In terms of age and location, participants ranged from roughly 18 to 90 years and lived in approximately 24 US areas. Cohort assignment relied on participant-reported clinical history. All recovered Cohort 3 donors got two negative PCRs, got clearance, or saw symptom resolution. With 5 bases removed from V and 0 bases from J, the gap between germline ends came to 11 bases. CDR1 and CDR2 (germline): GTSNPN, SVGIG (reference sequence). The CDR3 contains 14 residues.

The V gene is TRBV30, the J gene TRBJ1-5; D may be TRBD1 (6 bases). Sequencing used PBMCs or T cells enriched from blood (not recorded which). The TCR was taken from a woman aged 25 to 39 who had recovered from COVID-19. CDR3 bases: TGTGCCTGGGGAAGCAGGGGTAGCAATCAGCCCCAGCATTTT. Its protein is CAWGSRGSNQPQHF.